This TCR beta chain is from a study of cytomegalovirus exposure and HLA in healthy donors. Study-wide findings and caveats: A previous analysis found most TCR beta V segments productive roughly 87% or roughly 30% of the time. Presence/absence analyses supposed approximately even sequencing depth among donors.

A multiplex PCR was run with 60 Vbeta primers and 13 Jbeta primers. The protocol was immunoSEQ multiplex PCR, while the TCRdb copy is restricted to in-frame clones and leaves out a portion. Of 90,000 or so clones in the sample, approximately 75% are singletons; the top ten hold roughly 4.2%. For this clone: The antigen remains undetermined.

The sequenced sample was PBMCs. This TCR was recovered from a man aged 60 to 69 in good health and CMV-seronegative.

As DNA, the CDR3 is TGTGCCAGCAGTGAAATAGGACAACTAGCCAAAAACATTCAGTACTTC. Translating gives CASSEIGQLAKNIQYF. The chain couples TRBV2 to TRBJ2-4, with D maybe TRBD1 (5 bases). CDR1 is SNHLY, CDR2 FYNNEI, per germline. The V and J ends lost 2 bases and 0 bases respectively, with 11 bases between them. This CDR3 is 16 amino acids long.